One and the same sample provided the 7 T cell receptor beta chains below, sequenced in a study of T cells in women clearing cervical HPV infection. Clones were sequenced by immunoSEQ multiplex PCR, and TCRdb holds only the in-frame ones, with some missing. The sample holds under 35,000 clones. Sequencing input: blood buffy coat. All receptors come from a woman between 18 and 70 years old with a cervical HPV16 infection that either progressed to CIN3+ or cleared (not recorded which).

For this clone: The read terminates 3 residues ahead of where the CDR3 ends, so the germline J gene completes it. The gene calls are TRBV7-3 and TRBJ1-2, with D perhaps TRBD1 (5 bases). Germline lookup yields CDR1 SGHTA and CDR2 FQGTGA. The CDR3 spans 14 residues. Partial CDR3 DNA: TGTGCCAGCAGCCCCACGGGACTCCTAGGGGGC. Its translation: CASSPTGLLGG. The CDR3 in full is CASSPTGLLGGYTF.

About this clone: The read halts 3 residues ahead of the CDR3 end, with the missing end drawn from the germline J gene. The V gene is TRBV6-1, the J gene TRBJ1-2; 9 nucleotides align to TRBD1. This CDR3 is built from 16 residues. The junction had 4 bases not matched to a gene; V was cut back by 0 bases and J by 2 bases. Per germline, CDR1 MNHNS and CDR2 SASEGT. The CDR3: CASSEAGTGTNYGYTF. The sequenced CDR3 bases are TGTGCCAGCAGTGAAGCTGGGACAGGGACAAACTATGGC.

In regard to this clone: The read gets to within 3 residues of the CDR3 end, and the germline J gene fills in the rest. This chain joins TRBV20-1 and TRBJ1-1, with D tentatively TRBD1 (6 bases). CDR1 and CDR2 (germline): DFQATT, SNEGSKA (reference sequence). This CDR3 comprises 15 residues. Trimming pared 1 base from V and 3 bases from J, leaving 15 bases between. The covered CDR3 bases are TGCAGTGCTAGAGCCGAGGGCAGGGGAGACACTGAA. Translated, it gives CSARAEGRGDTE. The complete CDR3 sequence is CSARAEGRGDTEAFF.

In regard to this clone: The read halts 3 residues ahead of the CDR3 end, with the missing end drawn from the germline J gene. The rearrangement joins TRBV12-3 or TRBV12-4 to TRBJ2-5; the D gene is possibly TRBD1 (6 bases). The V end was cut by 6 bases, the J end by 6 bases, with 14 bases between. The CDR3 loop spans 13 amino acids. This CDR3 is CASSHSTGKTQYF. The covered CDR3 bases are TGTGCCAGCAGCCATTCGACAGGAAAGACC.

Of note for this clone: The CDR3 end is not reached by the read, which stops 3 residues before it; the germline J gene fills it in. The chain is built from TRBV28 and TRBJ2-7, with D maybe TRBD2 (5 bases). Trimming pared 3 bases from V and 4 bases from J, leaving 10 bases between. The germline V gene encodes CDR1 MDHEN and CDR2 SYDVKM. This CDR3 spans 13 amino acids. This CDR3 reads CASSFGRVYEQYF. Partial CDR3 DNA: TGTGCCAGCAGTTTTGGGCGGGTTTACGAG.

Notes on this clone: Read sequence stops 3 residues before the CDR3 end, and the germline J gene provides the missing end. The chain has TRBV7-6 and TRBJ2-2, with a tentative D call TRBD2 (5 bases). CDR1 is SGHVS, CDR2 FNYEAQ, per germline. V gave up 3 bases and J gave up 0 bases, with 17 bases separating them. CDR3 length: 18 residues. This CDR3 reads CASSFYTATSTNTGELFF. Incomplete CDR3 DNA: TGTGCCAGCAGCTTTTATACAGCCACTAGTACGAACACCGGGGAG.

Points on this clone: The DNA ends 3 residues before the CDR3 does, and the rest of the CDR3 is filled in from the germline J gene. The V gene is TRBV5-1, the J gene TRBJ1-2; 9 bases are a match to TRBD1. Germline V lookup: CDR1 SGHRS, CDR2 YFSETQ. V lost 5 bases and J lost 6; bases outside the gene matches: 8. The CDR3 is 14 amino acids. This CDR3 reads CASSAGQGFDGYTF. CDR3 DNA (partial): TGCGCCAGCAGTGCGGGACAGGGTTTTGATGGC.